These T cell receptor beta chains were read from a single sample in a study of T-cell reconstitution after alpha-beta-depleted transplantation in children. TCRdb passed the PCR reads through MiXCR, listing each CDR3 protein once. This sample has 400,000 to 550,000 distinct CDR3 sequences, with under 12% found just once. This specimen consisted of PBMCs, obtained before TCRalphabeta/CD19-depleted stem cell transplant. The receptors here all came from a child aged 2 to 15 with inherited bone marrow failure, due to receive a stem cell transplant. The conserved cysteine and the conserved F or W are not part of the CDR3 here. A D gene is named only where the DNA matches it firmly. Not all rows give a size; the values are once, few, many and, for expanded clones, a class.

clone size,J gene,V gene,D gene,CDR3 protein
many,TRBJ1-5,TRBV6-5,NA,ASSYAYSNQPQH
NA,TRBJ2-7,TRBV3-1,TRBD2,ASSFLAGSSEQY
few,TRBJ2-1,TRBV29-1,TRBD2,SVEDAAGTSGRSSYNEQF
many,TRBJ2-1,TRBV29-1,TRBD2,SVEGLREGGLSNEQF
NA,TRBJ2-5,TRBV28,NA,ASSFLPGFQETQY
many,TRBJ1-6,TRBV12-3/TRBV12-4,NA,ASSSLNSPLH
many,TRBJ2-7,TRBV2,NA,ASTLQDSYEQY
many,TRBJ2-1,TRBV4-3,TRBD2,ASSELAGGYNEQF
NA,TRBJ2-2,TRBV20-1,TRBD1,SAHPIGQDTGELF
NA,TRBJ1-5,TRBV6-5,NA,ASSLPGLNQPQH
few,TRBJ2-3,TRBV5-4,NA,ASSPVRDNGDTQY
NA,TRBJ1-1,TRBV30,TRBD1,AWSGTGGALSEAF
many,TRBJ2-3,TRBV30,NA,AWSYGPTATQY
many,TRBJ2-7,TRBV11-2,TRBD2,ASSLDSTSGAYEQY
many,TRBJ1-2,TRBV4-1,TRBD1,ASSQDQGVIWGYT
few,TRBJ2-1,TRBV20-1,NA,SASQDYNEQF
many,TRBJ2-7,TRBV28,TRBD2,ASSLSFGSSGTYEQY
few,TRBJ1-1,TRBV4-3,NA,ASSHKEGLWDTEAF
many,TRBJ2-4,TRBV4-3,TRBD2,ASSQAARGPAGALVQY
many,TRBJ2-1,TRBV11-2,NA,ASSFRPDGTYNEQF
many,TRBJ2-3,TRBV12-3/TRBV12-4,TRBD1,ASRRPGTEVTDTQY
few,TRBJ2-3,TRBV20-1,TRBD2,SARALRLAGDPDTQY
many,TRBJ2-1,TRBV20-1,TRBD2,SAPPSGRSYNEQF
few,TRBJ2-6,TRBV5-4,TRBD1,ASSSPGTGGAGANVLT
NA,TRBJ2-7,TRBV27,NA,ASRRNQDLSYEQY
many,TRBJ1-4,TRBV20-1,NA,SARQGNEKLF
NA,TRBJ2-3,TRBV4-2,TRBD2,ASESRLAGAVDTQY
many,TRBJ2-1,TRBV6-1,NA,ASSPRLGGLDEQF
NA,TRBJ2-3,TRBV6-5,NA,ASSSSQSLSTDTQY
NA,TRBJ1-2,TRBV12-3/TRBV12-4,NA,ASTRQGGAQVGYT
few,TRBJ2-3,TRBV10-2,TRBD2,ASSEGLAGWADTQY
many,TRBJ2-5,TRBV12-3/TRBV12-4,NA,ASTWGGLLRQETQY
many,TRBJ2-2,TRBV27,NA,ASSLVNRVNTGELF
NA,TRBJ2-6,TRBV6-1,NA,ASSEAGGTGANVLT
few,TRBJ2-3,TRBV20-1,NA,SASGGGGATDTQY
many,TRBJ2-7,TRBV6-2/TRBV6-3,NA,ASSPRGEQY
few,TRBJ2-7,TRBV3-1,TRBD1,ASSQIGTGGPPY
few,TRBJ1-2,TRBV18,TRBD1,ASSADRSIYGYT
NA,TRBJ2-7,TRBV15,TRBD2,AKVGGRLALTYEQY
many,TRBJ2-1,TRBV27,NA,ASSSRGDSYYNEQF
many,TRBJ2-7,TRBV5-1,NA,ASSLYVGASYEQY
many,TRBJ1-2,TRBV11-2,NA,ASSSNSGYGGYGYT
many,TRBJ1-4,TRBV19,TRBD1,ASSIQGAREKLF
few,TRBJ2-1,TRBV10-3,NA,AISEWSGSYNEQF
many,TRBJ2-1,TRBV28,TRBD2,ASSPLQRERWYNEQF
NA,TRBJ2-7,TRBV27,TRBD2,ASSFSARGFLDEQY
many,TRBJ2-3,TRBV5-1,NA,ASSLVFDGTDTQY
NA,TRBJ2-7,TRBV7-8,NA,ASSLWPRARTQEGYEQY
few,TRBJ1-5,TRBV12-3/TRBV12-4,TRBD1,ASSLRTGAYSNQPQH
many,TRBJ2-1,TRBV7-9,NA,ASSLEAPSNEQF
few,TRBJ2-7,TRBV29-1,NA,SVVEAPSYEQY
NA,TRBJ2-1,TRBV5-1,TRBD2,ASSLYGLASNEQF
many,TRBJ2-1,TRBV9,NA,ASSVDYGNLYNEQF
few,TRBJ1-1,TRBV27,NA,AISFKGGGEAF